These 30 T cell receptor beta chains were sequenced from one sample in a study of T cell changes during pregnancy in multiple sclerosis (dated 2019 in TCRdb). Libraries came from the immunoSEQ multiplex PCR assay. TCRdb limited this immuneACCESS table to in-frame rearrangements with V and J called. A share of clones is missing; checked studies link under half to unresolved V genes, and the rest is unexplained. The sample table records around 92,000 clones; 94% of these occur just once. The ten biggest clones cover 2% to 2.5% of the sample. The material sequenced was peripheral blood, taken in the third trimester of pregnancy. The receptor source for this set is a female donor with multiple sclerosis, enrolled in a pregnancy study.

This clone was recorded once. The chain combines TRBV7-2 with TRBJ2-1; 8 bases are a match to TRBD1. J gave up 2 bases and V 3 bases, and 3 bases lay outside the gene matches. The CDR3 covers 15 residues. The germline gives CDR1 SGHTA, CDR2 FQGNSA. The CDR3, as DNA: TGTGCCAGCAGCTTGGACAGGGCGGCCTACAATGAGCAGTTCTTC. Translated, it gives CASSLDRAAYNEQFF.

J is TRBJ2-7 and V is TRBV2, with D perhaps TRBD2 (6 bases). Looked up from germline, CDR1 is SNHLY and CDR2 is FYNNEI. The CDR3 has 15 amino acids. V shed 8 bases and J shed 2 bases, with 19 bases lying between them. In DNA, the CDR3 is TGTGCCAGCGAAGAGACCAGCGGGTTCCCCTACGAGCAGTACTTC. The encoded protein is CASEETSGFPYEQYF. Supplemented by reference TRBV2 and TRBJ2-7, the full variable domain reads EPEVTQTPSHQVTQMGQEVILRCVPISNHLYFYWYRQILGQKVEFLVSFYNNEISEKSEIFDDQFSVERPDGSNFTLKIRSTKLEDSAMYFCASEETSGFPYEQYFGPGTRLTVT.

V gene TRBV19 combines with J gene TRBJ1-5; 8 positions match TRBD1. The V gene's germline CDR1 is LNHDA and CDR2 SQIVND (reference sequence). The CDR3 length is 15 residues. V lost 11 bases, J lost 4 bases, and 13 bases stayed unmatched. CDR3 nucleotides: TGTGCCGCCCGGACAATGGACAGGGCAAATCAGCCCCAGCATTTT. Encoded protein: CAARTMDRANQPQHF.

This sequence joins TRBV19 and TRBJ1-2; 11 nucleotides align to TRBD1. J was trimmed by 14 bases and V by 3 bases; bases with no gene match: 11. Germline lookup yields CDR1 LNHDA and CDR2 SQIVND (reference sequence). CDR3 length equals 14 residues. The CDR3 here is CASSIGQGAPPRTF. DNA for the CDR3: TGTGCCAGTAGTATCGGACAGGGGGCCCCCCCGAGGACCTTC. Full variable domain (missing parts from reference TRBV19 and TRBJ1-2): DGGITQSPKYLFRKEGQNVTLSCEQNLNHDAMYWYRQDPGQGLRLIYYSQIVNDFQKGDIAEGYSVSREKKESFPLTVTSAQKNPTAFYLCASSIGQGAPPRTFGSGTRLTVV.

The V call is TRBV15, the J call TRBJ2-1; 10 nucleotides align to TRBD2. Germline V gene sequence: CDR1 LNHNV, CDR2 YYDKDF (reference sequence). Unmatched junction bases numbered 8, after V lost 8 bases and J lost 10 bases. CDR3 length: 13 residues. The CDR3 is CATGLAVQGEQFF. The CDR3 bases are TGTGCCACCGGACTAGCGGTCCAAGGAGAGCAGTTCTTC.

The sample holds a few counts of this clone. The CDR3 DNA sequence: TGTGCCAGCAGTCCGTCAGGGGCGGGTTATGGCTACACCTTC. It translates to CASSPSGAGYGYTF. The chain uses TRBV6-5 and TRBJ1-2; D may be TRBD1 (6 bases). The CDR3 length is 14 residues. The germline V gene has CDR1 MNHEY and CDR2 SVGAGI. Trimming cost V 5 bases and J 5 bases, with 15 bases left between them.

The V and J genes are TRBV6-1 and TRBJ2-7; unclear D gene. CDR1 and CDR2 (germline): MNHNS, SASEGT. V lost 4 bases to trimming and J lost 0 bases, with 10 bases between them. This CDR3 comprises 14 residues. The CDR3 sequence: CASSGGASSYEQYF. DNA of the CDR3: TGTGCCAGCAGTGGCGGCGCCAGCTCCTACGAGCAGTACTTC.

The rearrangement links TRBV2 to TRBJ2-7, with D maybe TRBD2 (6 bases). The germline V gene has CDR1 SNHLY and CDR2 FYNNEI. CDR3 size: 12 residues. V dropped 6 bases and J dropped 3 bases, with 9 bases sitting between them. CDR3 sequence (DNA): TGTGCCAGCAGAGGAGGGAGCTACGAGCAGTACTTC. It specifies CASRGGSYEQYF. The complete variable domain, with remaining parts taken from reference TRBV2 and TRBJ2-7, reads EPEVTQTPSHQVTQMGQEVILRCVPISNHLYFYWYRQILGQKVEFLVSFYNNEISEKSEIFDDQFSVERPDGSNFTLKIRSTKLEDSAMYFCASRGGSYEQYFGPGTRLTVT.

The chain joins TRBV9 to TRBJ2-2; D unclear. The V gene's germline CDR1 is SGDLS and CDR2 YYNGEE. The V and J ends lost 0 bases and 5 bases respectively, with 5 bases between them. CDR3 length equals 13 residues. DNA of the CDR3: TGTGCCAGCAGCGTAGCGAGAACCGGGGAGCTGTTTTTT. Amino acids: CASSVARTGELFF.

The chain recombines TRBV7-9 with TRBJ2-2, with 8 bases fitting TRBD2. With 6 bases clipped from V and 1 base from J, the junction kept 10 bases outside the gene matches. The CDR3 has 17 residues. Germline lookup yields CDR1 SEHNR and CDR2 FQNEAQ (reference sequence). The CDR3 nucleotides are TGTGCCAGCAGTCCGAGGTCACTAGCGGTGAACACCGGGGAGCTGTTTTTT. Protein product: CASSPRSLAVNTGELFF. The complete variable domain, with remaining parts taken from reference TRBV7-9 and TRBJ2-2, reads DTGVSQNPRHKITKRGQNVTFRCDPISEHNRLYWYRQTLGQGPEFLTYFQNEAQLEKSRLLSDRFSAERPKGSFSTLEIQRTEQGDSAMYLCASSPRSLAVNTGELFFGEGSRLTVL.

The table lists this clone with a count of one. The chain couples TRBV14 to TRBJ2-4, with a tentative D call TRBD2 (5 bases). The CDR3 runs 16 residues. V was clipped by 1 base and J by 3 bases, with 13 bases between them. The germline CDR1 and CDR2 sequences are SGHDN and FVKESK. The CDR3 loop reads CASSQGEGWGKNIQYF. The CDR3, as DNA: TGTGCCAGCAGCCAAGGAGAGGGCTGGGGCAAAAACATTCAGTACTTC. Based on the CDR3 plus reference TRBV14 and TRBJ2-4, the full variable domain is EAGVTQFPSHSVIEKGQTVTLRCDPISGHDNLYWYRRVMGKEIKFLLHFVKESKQDESGMPNNRFLAERTGGTYSTLKVQPAELEDSGVYFCASSQGEGWGKNIQYFGAGTRLSVL.

The chain recombines TRBV5-1 with TRBJ2-3; TRBD2 might be the D (6 bases). Trimming pared 0 bases from V and 6 bases from J, leaving 14 bases between. This CDR3 contains 15 residues. Germline CDR1 is SGHRS and CDR2 is YFSETQ. CDR3 in DNA: TGCGCCAGCAGCTTGGAACTAGCACAACGGGATACGCAGTATTTT. This translates into CASSLELAQRDTQYF.

The chain links TRBV4-3 to TRBJ2-6; perhaps TRBD1 as D (5 bases). Trimming removed 0 bases at V and 4 bases at J, with 10 bases between. The CDR3 is 16 amino acids. CDR1 is LGHNA and CDR2 is YSLEER in the germline V gene. The CDR3 coding sequence is TGCGCCAGCAGCCAAGATTCAGGGCTCGGGGCCAACGTCCTGACTTTC. Residues: CASSQDSGLGANVLTF.

This rearrangement joins TRBV11-1 to TRBJ2-7; 8 bases match TRBD1. V lost 3 bases and J lost 0; bases outside the gene matches: 4. Germline V gene data show CDR1 as SGHAT and CDR2 as FQDESV (reference sequence). The CDR3 length is 15 residues. CDR3 in amino acids: CASSLGTGASYEQYF. In DNA, the CDR3 is TGTGCCAGCAGCTTGGGGACAGGAGCCTCCTACGAGCAGTACTTC.

V and J are TRBV28 and TRBJ2-3, with TRBD2 identical over 8 bases. Germline lookup yields CDR1 MDHEN and CDR2 SYDVKM. This CDR3 has 17 amino acids. Trimming cost V 3 bases and J 1 base; bases outside gene matches: 9. CDR3 DNA sequence: TGTGCCAGCAGTTTCAGCGGGGGCCCCTCTGGCACAGATACGCAGTATTTT. Protein product: CASSFSGGPSGTDTQYF.

The J gene is TRBJ2-1, the V gene TRBV25-1, with a weak D call TRBD2 (6 bases). The CDR3 totals 17 residues. Germline values: CDR1 MGHDK, CDR2 SYGVNS. Trimming stripped 0 bases from V and 2 bases from J, with 14 bases between. DNA for the CDR3: TGTGCCAGCAGTGAATATATAGGCCGGAGGGCCTACAATGAGCAGTTCTTC. It yields the protein CASSEYIGRRAYNEQFF.

J is TRBJ2-3 and V is TRBV5-1; the match to TRBD1 covers 7 bases. Germline V gene lookup returns CDR1 SGHRS and CDR2 YFSETQ. The CDR3 length is 17 residues. The V gene end was trimmed by 4 bases and the J gene end by 1 base; junction bases not matched to a gene: 12. The DNA for the CDR3 is TGCGCCAGCAGCCCCAAACGAACAGGGGTTGGCACAGATACGCAGTATTTT. Its translation: CASSPKRTGVGTDTQYF.

The rearrangement joins TRBV19 to TRBJ1-1, with D tentatively TRBD1 (6 bases). This CDR3 has 13 amino acids. V dropped 6 bases and J dropped 6 bases, with 14 bases sitting between them. The germline V gene has CDR1 LNHDA and CDR2 SQIVND (reference sequence). Here the CDR3 reads CASSPTGWAEAFF. Here the CDR3 DNA reads TGTGCCAGTAGCCCCACAGGGTGGGCTGAAGCTTTCTTT.

This rearrangement joins TRBV19 to TRBJ1-1, with TRBD1 matching 10 bases. Trimming cost V 6 bases and J 3 bases; bases outside gene matches: 4. Per germline, CDR1 LNHDA and CDR2 SQIVND (reference sequence). CDR3 size: 14 residues. The CDR3 loop is CASRFGTGDTEAFF. CDR3 bases: TGTGCCAGTAGATTCGGGACAGGGGACACTGAAGCTTTCTTT.

The chain has TRBV5-1 and TRBJ1-3; maybe TRBD1 (5 bases). The CDR3 covers 16 residues. Germline V gene data show CDR1 as SGHRS and CDR2 as YFSETQ. Trimming removed 3 bases at V and 1 base at J, with 14 bases between. The CDR3 DNA follows: TGCGCCAGCAGCTGGGGCCCTGGGGGGTCTGGAAACACCATATATTTT. Translating it yields CASSWGPGGSGNTIYF.

The chain employs TRBV25-1 and TRBJ1-4; the match to TRBD1 covers 7 bases. Germline CDR1 is MGHDK and CDR2 is SYGVNS. V shed 6 bases and J 0 bases; nucleotides not matched to a gene: 7. The CDR3 runs to 16 residues. Here the CDR3 reads CASSRRQGATNEKLFF. CDR3 bases: TGTGCCAGCAGCCGCCGGCAGGGGGCAACTAATGAAAAACTGTTTTTT.

This sequence joins TRBV4-1 and TRBJ2-2; 9 bases align to TRBD2. CDR1 is MGHRA, CDR2 YSYEKL, per germline. Trimming removed 0 bases from V and 3 bases from J; junction bases left unmatched: 8. The CDR3 sequence is 18 residues long. CDR3 bases: TGCGCCAGCAGCCAAGAGCCCTTACTAGCGGGCGACACCGGGGAGCTGTTTTTT. This sequence encodes CASSQEPLLAGDTGELFF.

The chain has TRBV11-2 and TRBJ2-7, with D possibly being TRBD2 (6 bases). Deletions cut 5 bases from V and 3 bases from J, with 20 bases between. The CDR3 consists of 16 residues. The germline V gene has CDR1 SGHAT and CDR2 FQNNGV. CDR3 sequence (DNA): TGTGCCAGCAGCCGATTAGCCTGGGGGGACCACTACGAGCAGTACTTC. It encodes CASSRLAWGDHYEQYF.

CDR3 protein: CASSRNDRDGYTF. The CDR3 coding sequence is TGTGCCAGCAGCCGCAATGACAGGGATGGCTACACCTTC. The chain recombines TRBV4-2 with TRBJ1-2; TRBD1 agrees at 7 bases. J gave up 6 bases and V 4 bases, and 5 bases lay outside the gene matches. The CDR3 loop spans 13 amino acids. CDR1 and CDR2 from the germline V gene are LGHNA and YNFKEQ.

CDR3 sequence: CASSIGGFYEQYF. The DNA of the CDR3 is TGTGCCAGCAGCATCGGGGGTTTTTACGAGCAGTACTTC. The chain recombines TRBV21-1 with TRBJ2-7; the D call of TRBD2 is as the table states it, not checked on the DNA. TRBV21-1 is termed a pseudogene. The CDR3 sequence is 13 residues long.

The genes are TRBV4-3 and TRBJ2-3; a possible D gene is TRBD2 (5 bases). This CDR3 spans 15 amino acids. CDR1 and CDR2 from the germline V gene are LGHNA and YSLEER. Trimming pared 1 base from V and 2 bases from J, leaving 10 bases between. The CDR3 region has the DNA TGCGCCAGCAGCCAAGTAGCGTACAACACAGATACGCAGTATTTT. Encoded protein: CASSQVAYNTDTQYF.

The CDR3 bases are TGTGCCAGCGGACAGCTCTCCTACGAGCAGTACTTC. Translated: CASGQLSYEQYF. This chain uses TRBV6-5 with TRBJ2-7; tentatively, D is TRBD1 (6 bases). V lost 8 bases and J lost 0, with 8 bases in between. CDR3 length: 12 amino acids. CDR1 and CDR2 (germline): MNHEY, SVGAGI.

V gene TRBV5-1 combines with J gene TRBJ2-1, with 14 bases lining up with TRBD2. CDR1 SGHRS and CDR2 YFSETQ come from the germline V gene. V dropped 3 bases and J dropped 0; count of bases not matched to a gene: 2. This CDR3 contains 17 residues. CDR3 protein: CASSYGTSGSSYNEQFF. CDR3 in DNA: TGCGCCAGCAGCTACGGGACTAGCGGGAGCTCCTACAATGAGCAGTTCTTC.

The CDR3 nucleotides read TGTGCCAGTAGTTCCCTCGACAGCTCCTATGGCTACACCTTC. This translates into CASSSLDSSYGYTF. The V call is TRBV19, the J call TRBJ1-2, with D possibly being TRBD1 (5 bases). The CDR3 contains 14 residues. V was pared by 5 bases and J by 4 bases, with 14 bases between. The germline CDR1 and CDR2 sequences are LNHDA and SQIVND (reference sequence).

The rearrangement uses TRBV6-5 and TRBJ1-1; maybe TRBD1 (5 bases). The germline V gene encodes CDR1 MNHEY and CDR2 SVGAGI. The V gene lost 0 bases and the J gene lost 5 bases, with 16 bases spanning the gap. The CDR3 extends over 16 amino acids. CDR3 DNA sequence: TGTGCCAGCAGTTACTCGTCGGCAGGGAAGGTGACTGAAGCTTTCTTT. It yields the protein CASSYSSAGKVTEAFF.